A selection of T cell receptor beta chains follows, all from one sample in a study of T-cell reconstitution after alpha-beta-depleted transplantation in children. TCRdb analysed the PCR reads with MiXCR anew, one entry per CDR3 protein. Of 45,000 to 50,000 distinct CDR3 sequences listed, around 50% are singletons. Sequencing used peripheral blood, obtained before TCRalphabeta/CD19-depleted stem cell transplant. Receptors were obtained from a boy under two years old with SCID, due to receive a stem cell transplant. Each CDR3 is given with its conserved first and last residue. The order of the fields is J gene, clone size, CDR3 length, V gene, D gene, CDR3 protein, CDR3 DNA. The D gene is left open where the match is weak. Rows give clone size only sometimes, using once, few, many, or a class for an expanded clone.

j_gene: TRBJ2-3
abundance: .
len: 11
v_gene: TRBV2
d_gene: .
CDR3aa: CASGGADTQYF
CDR3nt: TGTGCCAGCGGAGGGGCAGATACGCAGTATTTT

j_gene: TRBJ1-3
abundance: .
len: 14
v_gene: TRBV14
d_gene: .
CDR3aa: CASSPLGPGNTIYF
CDR3nt: TGTGCCAGCAGCCCATTGGGTCCTGGAAACACCATATATTTT

j_gene: TRBJ2-2
abundance: .
len: 13
v_gene: TRBV12-3/TRBV12-4
d_gene: .
CDR3aa: CASSLGPRGELFF
CDR3nt: TGTGCCAGCAGTTTGGGACCTCGGGGGGAGCTGTTTTTT

j_gene: TRBJ2-1
abundance: .
len: 15
v_gene: TRBV11-1
d_gene: TRBD2
CDR3aa: CASSKIAGFNNEQFF
CDR3nt: TGTGCCAGCAGTAAAATAGCGGGATTTAACAATGAGCAGTTCTTC

j_gene: TRBJ1-4
abundance: few
len: 15
v_gene: TRBV6-1
d_gene: .
CDR3aa: CASTKPGLANEKLFF
CDR3nt: TGTGCCAGCACCAAACCGGGACTGGCTAATGAAAAACTGTTTTTT

j_gene: TRBJ2-7
abundance: few
len: 12
v_gene: TRBV20-1
d_gene: TRBD1
CDR3aa: CSVGTGAYEQYF
CDR3nt: TGCAGTGTTGGGACAGGGGCTTACGAGCAGTACTTC

j_gene: TRBJ2-7
abundance: .
len: 14
v_gene: TRBV20-1
d_gene: TRBD2
CDR3aa: CSALLADFTYEQYF
CDR3nt: TGCAGTGCTTTACTAGCGGACTTTACCTACGAGCAGTACTTC

j_gene: TRBJ2-1
abundance: .
len: 17
v_gene: TRBV6-5
d_gene: .
CDR3aa: CASSYSRQPFSYNEQFF
CDR3nt: TGTGCCAGCAGTTACTCGAGACAACCCTTCTCCTACAATGAGCAGTTCTTC

j_gene: TRBJ2-7
abundance: .
len: 12
v_gene: TRBV20-1
d_gene: .
CDR3aa: CSAAGAQYEQYF
CDR3nt: TGCAGTGCCGCCGGAGCACAGTACGAGCAGTACTTC

j_gene: TRBJ1-2
abundance: .
len: 13
v_gene: TRBV5-1
d_gene: TRBD1
CDR3aa: CASSQGQGYGYTF
CDR3nt: TGCGCCAGCAGCCAAGGACAGGGTTATGGCTACACCTTC

j_gene: TRBJ2-7
abundance: .
len: 10
v_gene: TRBV29-1
d_gene: .
CDR3aa: CSVGGGEQYF
CDR3nt: TGCAGCGTTGGGGGTGGCGAGCAGTACTTC

j_gene: TRBJ1-5
abundance: .
len: 16
v_gene: TRBV7-9
d_gene: .
CDR3aa: CASSSVGQGRNQPQHF
CDR3nt: TGTGCCAGCAGCTCCGTGGGGCAGGGGAGGAATCAGCCCCAGCATTTT

j_gene: TRBJ1-1
abundance: .
len: 15
v_gene: TRBV5-1
d_gene: .
CDR3aa: CASSLVGGPETEAFF
CDR3nt: TGCGCCAGCAGCTTGGTTGGGGGGCCGGAGACTGAAGCTTTCTTT

j_gene: TRBJ2-7
abundance: few
len: 14
v_gene: TRBV20-1
d_gene: .
CDR3aa: CSARQGSNSYEQYF
CDR3nt: TGCAGTGCTAGGCAGGGGTCAAACTCCTACGAGCAGTACTTC

j_gene: TRBJ1-5
abundance: .
len: 16
v_gene: TRBV28
d_gene: TRBD1
CDR3aa: CASSLSTGGLNQPQHF
CDR3nt: TGTGCCAGCAGTTTATCAACAGGGGGCCTCAATCAGCCCCAGCATTTT

j_gene: TRBJ2-5
abundance: .
len: 16
v_gene: TRBV7-6
d_gene: TRBD2
CDR3aa: CASSLYRLAEGETQYF
CDR3nt: TGTGCCAGCAGCCTATACCGACTAGCGGAGGGTGAGACCCAGTACTTC

j_gene: TRBJ1-1
abundance: .
len: 15
v_gene: TRBV20-1
d_gene: .
CDR3aa: CSARKPQGFGTEAFF
CDR3nt: TGCAGTGCTAGAAAACCGCAGGGGTTTGGCACTGAAGCTTTCTTT

j_gene: TRBJ1-1
abundance: few
len: 15
v_gene: TRBV19
d_gene: .
CDR3aa: CASSIPFRLESEAFF
CDR3nt: TGTGCCAGTAGTATCCCCTTTCGGTTGGAGTCTGAAGCTTTCTTT

j_gene: TRBJ2-5
abundance: .
len: 17
v_gene: TRBV7-2
d_gene: TRBD2
CDR3aa: CASSLEPSGGARETQYF
CDR3nt: TGTGCCAGCAGCTTAGAGCCTAGCGGGGGGGCCAGGGAGACCCAGTACTTC

j_gene: TRBJ2-1
abundance: many
len: 15
v_gene: TRBV28
d_gene: .
CDR3aa: CASNVRDPPPNEQFF
CDR3nt: TGTGCCAGCAACGTCCGGGACCCTCCCCCCAATGAGCAGTTCTTC

j_gene: TRBJ2-7
abundance: .
len: 14
v_gene: TRBV27
d_gene: TRBD1
CDR3aa: CASRSGTGHYEQYF
CDR3nt: TGTGCCAGCAGGTCCGGGACAGGGCACTACGAGCAGTACTTC

j_gene: TRBJ2-5
abundance: once
len: 15
v_gene: TRBV7-9
d_gene: TRBD1
CDR3aa: CASSLDARGRETQYF
CDR3nt: TGTGCCAGCAGCTTAGATGCCAGGGGGCGTGAGACCCAGTACTTC

j_gene: TRBJ2-7
abundance: .
len: 11
v_gene: TRBV2
d_gene: TRBD1
CDR3aa: CASDRDREQYF
CDR3nt: TGTGCCTCCGACAGGGACAGAGAGCAGTACTTC

j_gene: TRBJ2-1
abundance: .
len: 15
v_gene: TRBV11-2
d_gene: TRBD2
CDR3aa: CASSLSGGANNEQFF
CDR3nt: TGTGCCAGCAGCCTTAGCGGGGGGGCTAACAATGAGCAGTTCTTC

j_gene: TRBJ1-5
abundance: .
len: 14
v_gene: TRBV11-2
d_gene: .
CDR3aa: CASSSSSRSQPQHF
CDR3nt: TGTGCCAGCAGCTCCTCATCCCGATCACAGCCCCAGCATTTT

j_gene: TRBJ1-2
abundance: few
len: 13
v_gene: TRBV7-9
d_gene: .
CDR3aa: CASSSGQNYGYTF
CDR3nt: TGTGCCAGCAGCTCGGGACAAAACTATGGCTACACCTTC

j_gene: TRBJ2-1
abundance: .
len: 14
v_gene: TRBV7-3
d_gene: .
CDR3aa: CASKPTPGNNEQFF
CDR3nt: TGTGCCAGCAAGCCCACCCCGGGGAACAATGAGCAGTTCTTC

j_gene: TRBJ2-7
abundance: few
len: 15
v_gene: TRBV5-5
d_gene: .
CDR3aa: CASSLLDRRGYEQYF
CDR3nt: TGTGCCAGCAGCTTACTGGACAGGCGGGGGTACGAGCAGTACTTC

j_gene: TRBJ1-1
abundance: .
len: 12
v_gene: TRBV18
d_gene: .
CDR3aa: CASSPDTGEAFF
CDR3nt: TGTGCCAGCTCACCAGATACAGGTGAAGCTTTCTTT